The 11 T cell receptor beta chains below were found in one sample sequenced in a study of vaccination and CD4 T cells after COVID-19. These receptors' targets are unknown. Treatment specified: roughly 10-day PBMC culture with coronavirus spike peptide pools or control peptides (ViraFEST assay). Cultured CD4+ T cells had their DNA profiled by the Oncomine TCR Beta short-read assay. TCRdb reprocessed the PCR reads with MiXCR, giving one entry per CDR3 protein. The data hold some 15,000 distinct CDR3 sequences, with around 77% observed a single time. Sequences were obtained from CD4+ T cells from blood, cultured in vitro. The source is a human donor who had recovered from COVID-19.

The CDR3 DNA follows: TGTGCCAACCAGGGTTGGCCAGATGGCTACACCTTC. This encodes CANQGWPDGYTF. V and J are TRBV21-1 and TRBJ1-2; TRBD1, as called in the table, went unchecked against the DNA. TRBV21-1 is a pseudogene locus. There are 12 residues in the CDR3.

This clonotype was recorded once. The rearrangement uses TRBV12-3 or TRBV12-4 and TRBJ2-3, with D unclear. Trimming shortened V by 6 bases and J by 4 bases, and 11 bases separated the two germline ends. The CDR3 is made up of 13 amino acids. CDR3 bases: TGTGCCAGCAGCCTAGGTCTCTCAGATACGCAGTATTTT. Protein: CASSLGLSDTQYF.

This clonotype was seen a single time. CDR3 residues: CASSQDLGRRESDYGYTF. In nucleotides, the CDR3 is TGCGCCAGCAGCCAAGATCTAGGGCGACGAGAGTCTGACTATGGCTACACCTTC. V and J are TRBV4-3 and TRBJ1-2; D not resolved. The germline gives CDR1 LGHNA, CDR2 YSLEER. This CDR3 spans 18 amino acids. V lost 0 bases to trimming and J lost 3 bases, with 20 bases between them.

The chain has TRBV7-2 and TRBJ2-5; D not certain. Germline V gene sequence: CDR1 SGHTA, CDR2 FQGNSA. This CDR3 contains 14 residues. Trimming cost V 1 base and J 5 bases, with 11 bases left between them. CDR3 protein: CASSLVGYGETQYF. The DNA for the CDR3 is TGTGCCAGCAGCTTAGTGGGGTATGGGGAGACCCAGTACTTC.

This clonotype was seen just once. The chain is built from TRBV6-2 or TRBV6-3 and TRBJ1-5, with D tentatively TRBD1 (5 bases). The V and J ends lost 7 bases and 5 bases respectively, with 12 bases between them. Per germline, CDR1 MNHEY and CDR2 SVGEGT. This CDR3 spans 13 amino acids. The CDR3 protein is CASNGGTYQPQHF. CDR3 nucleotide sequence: TGTGCCAGCAATGGGGGTACGTATCAGCCCCAGCATTTT.

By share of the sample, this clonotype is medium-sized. This chain's CDR3 is CATSPGLAQGGKNTEAFF. In DNA form, the CDR3 reads TGTGCCACCAGTCCCGGCCTTGCGCAGGGGGGAAAGAACACTGAAGCTTTCTTT. This chain uses TRBV24-1 with TRBJ1-1, with 7 bases fitting TRBD1. The CDR3 length is 18 residues. The V segment lost 6 bases and the J segment 1 base; nucleotides outside the gene matches: 16. Germline V gene lookup returns CDR1 KGHDR and CDR2 SFDVKD.

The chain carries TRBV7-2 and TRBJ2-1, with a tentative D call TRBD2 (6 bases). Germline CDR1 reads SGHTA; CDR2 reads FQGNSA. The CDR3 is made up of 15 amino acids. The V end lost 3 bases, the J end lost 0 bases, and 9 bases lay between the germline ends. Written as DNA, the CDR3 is TGTGCCAGCAGCTTGGGGGGAACCTCCTACAATGAGCAGTTCTTC. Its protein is CASSLGGTSYNEQFF.

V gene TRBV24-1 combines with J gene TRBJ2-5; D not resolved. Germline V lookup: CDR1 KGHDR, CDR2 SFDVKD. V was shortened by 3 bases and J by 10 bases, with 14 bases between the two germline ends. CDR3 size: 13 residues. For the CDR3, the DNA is TGTGCCACCAGTGATCATCAATCTAGAGGCCAGTACTTC. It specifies CATSDHQSRGQYF.

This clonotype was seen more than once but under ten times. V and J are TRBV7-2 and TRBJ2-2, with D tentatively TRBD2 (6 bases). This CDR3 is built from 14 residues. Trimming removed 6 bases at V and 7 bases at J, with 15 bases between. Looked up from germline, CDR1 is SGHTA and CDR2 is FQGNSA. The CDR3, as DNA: TGTGCCAGCAGGTGGCTAGCCGGGAGCGGGGAGCTGTTTTTT. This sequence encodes CASRWLAGSGELFF.

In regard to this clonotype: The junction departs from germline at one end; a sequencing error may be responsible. The CDR3 DNA sequence: TGTGCCAGCAGCGAAGCGGCGGCCCACACCGGGGAGCTGTTTTTT. Protein: CASSEAAAHTGELFF. V usage is TRBV6-1 and J usage is TRBJ2-2, with D possibly TRBD2 on 5 matching bases. There are 15 residues in the CDR3. CDR1 is MNHNS and CDR2 is SASEGT in the germline V gene.

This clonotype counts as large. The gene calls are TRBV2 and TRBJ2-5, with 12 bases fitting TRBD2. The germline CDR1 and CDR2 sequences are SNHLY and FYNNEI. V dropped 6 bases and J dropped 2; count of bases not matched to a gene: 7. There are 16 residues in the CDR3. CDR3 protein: CASSFLAGGNQETQYF. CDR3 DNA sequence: TGTGCCAGCAGCTTCCTAGCGGGAGGGAATCAAGAGACCCAGTACTTC.